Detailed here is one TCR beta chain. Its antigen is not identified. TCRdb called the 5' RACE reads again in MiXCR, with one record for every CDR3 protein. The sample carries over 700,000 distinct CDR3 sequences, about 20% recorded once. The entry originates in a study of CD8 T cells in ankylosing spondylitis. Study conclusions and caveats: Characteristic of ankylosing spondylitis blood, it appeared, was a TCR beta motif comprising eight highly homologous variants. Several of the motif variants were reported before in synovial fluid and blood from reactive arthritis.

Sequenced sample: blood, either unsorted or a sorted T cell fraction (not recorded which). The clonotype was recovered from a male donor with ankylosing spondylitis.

The CDR3 DNA sequence: TGTGCCAGCAGCTGGGGGGACAGATTGCCTGGGGCCAACGTCCTGACTTTC. As protein: CASSWGDRLPGANVLTF. The chain employs TRBV5-5 and TRBJ2-6, with D perhaps matching TRBD1 (7 bases). V lost 3 bases and J lost 2, with 15 bases in between. The CDR3 totals 17 residues. The germline V gene has CDR1 SGHKS and CDR2 YYEKEE (reference sequence).